This T cell receptor beta chain was captured in a study of blood T cell repertoires in COVID-19. The wider study: Acute and convalescent COVID-19 specimens originated in the United States, Italy and Spain. T cells, B-cell-depleted T cells, or PBMCs provided the cDNA or gDNA that served as material.

Per the original data handling: How many nucleated cells were present was estimated from reference gene primer amplification. Method: immunoSEQ multiplex PCR; TCRdb's copy keeps in-frame clones and lacks some. For V, J and clone size, that table is used; D and trimming come from the DNA. The repertoire holds around 88,000 clones, with 81% as singletons. The count of this clone is one. The specimen sequenced was peripheral blood. The sequence was obtained from a woman older than 75 with acute or convalescent COVID-19.

The CDR3 spells CASSSTSGSLDTQYF. Written as DNA, the CDR3 is TGTGCCAGCTCGTCGACTAGCGGGTCCTTAGATACGCAGTATTTT. This chain uses TRBV7-6 with TRBJ2-3, with 10 bases fitting TRBD2. CDR3 length: 15 residues. The germline CDR1 and CDR2 sequences are SGHVS and FNYEAQ. Germline trimming cut 8 bases from V and 5 bases from J; bases unmatched to any gene: 10. The full variable domain, in which reference TRBV7-6 and TRBJ2-3 provide the parts outside the CDR3, is GAGVSQSPRYKVTKRGQDVALRCDPISGHVSLYWYRQALGQGPEFLTYFNYEAQQDKSGLPNDRFSAERPEGSISTLTIQRTEQRDSAMYRCASSSTSGSLDTQYFGPGTRLTVL.